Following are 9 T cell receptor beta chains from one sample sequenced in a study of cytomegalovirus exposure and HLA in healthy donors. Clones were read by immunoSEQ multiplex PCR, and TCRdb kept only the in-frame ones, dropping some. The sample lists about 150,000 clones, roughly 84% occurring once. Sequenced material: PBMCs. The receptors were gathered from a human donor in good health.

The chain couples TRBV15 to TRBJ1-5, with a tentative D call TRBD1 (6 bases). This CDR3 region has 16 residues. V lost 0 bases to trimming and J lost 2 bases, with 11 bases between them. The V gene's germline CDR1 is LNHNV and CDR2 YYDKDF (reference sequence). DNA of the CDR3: TGTGCCACCAGCAGAGACACCAAGGGGGGCAATCAGCCCCAGCATTTT. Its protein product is CATSRDTKGGNQPQHF.

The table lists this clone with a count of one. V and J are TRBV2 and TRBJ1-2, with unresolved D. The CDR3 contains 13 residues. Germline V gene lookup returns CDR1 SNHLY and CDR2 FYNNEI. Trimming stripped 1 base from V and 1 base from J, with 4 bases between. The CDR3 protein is CASSEVVNYGYTF. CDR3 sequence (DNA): TGTGCCAGCAGTGAAGTAGTTAACTATGGCTACACCTTC. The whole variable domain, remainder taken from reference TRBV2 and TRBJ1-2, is EPEVTQTPSHQVTQMGQEVILRCVPISNHLYFYWYRQILGQKVEFLVSFYNNEISEKSEIFDDQFSVERPDGSNFTLKIRSTKLEDSAMYFCASSEVVNYGYTFGSGTRLTVV.

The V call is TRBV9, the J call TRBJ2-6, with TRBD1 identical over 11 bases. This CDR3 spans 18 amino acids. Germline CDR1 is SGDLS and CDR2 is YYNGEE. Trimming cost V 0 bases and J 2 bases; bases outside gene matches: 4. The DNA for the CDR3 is TGTGCCAGCAGCGTAGCGGGGACAGGGGGAGCTGGGGCCAACGTCCTGACTTTC. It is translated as CASSVAGTGGAGANVLTF.

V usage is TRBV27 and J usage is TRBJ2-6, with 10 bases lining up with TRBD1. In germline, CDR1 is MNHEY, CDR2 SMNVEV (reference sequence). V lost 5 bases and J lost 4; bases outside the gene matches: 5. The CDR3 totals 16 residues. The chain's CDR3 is CASSRDRGRGANVLTF. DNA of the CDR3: TGTGCCAGCAGTCGGGACAGGGGAAGGGGGGCCAACGTCCTGACTTTC.

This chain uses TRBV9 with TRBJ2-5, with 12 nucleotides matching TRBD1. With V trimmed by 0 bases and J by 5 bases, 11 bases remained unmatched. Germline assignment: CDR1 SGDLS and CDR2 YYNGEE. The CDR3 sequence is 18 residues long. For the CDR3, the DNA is TGTGCCAGCAGCGTAGGATTAAGGGGACAGGGGGCGAGGGAGACCCAGTACTTC. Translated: CASSVGLRGQGARETQYF.

Here the CDR3 DNA reads TGTGCCAGCTCAGATACAGGGTTGTCTGGAAACACCATATATTTT. This encodes CASSDTGLSGNTIYF. This chain joins TRBV18 and TRBJ1-3, with D possibly TRBD1 on 6 matching bases. Germline CDR1 KGHSH, CDR2 LQKENI. Trimming pared 5 bases from V and 1 base from J, leaving 12 bases between. The CDR3 length is 15 residues. Drawing the rest from reference TRBV18 and TRBJ1-3, the complete variable domain is NAGVMQNPRHLVRRRGQEARLRCSPMKGHSHVYWYRQLPEEGLKFMVYLQKENIIDESGMPKERFSAEFPKEGPSILRIQQVVRGDSAAYFCASSDTGLSGNTIYFGEGSWLTVV.

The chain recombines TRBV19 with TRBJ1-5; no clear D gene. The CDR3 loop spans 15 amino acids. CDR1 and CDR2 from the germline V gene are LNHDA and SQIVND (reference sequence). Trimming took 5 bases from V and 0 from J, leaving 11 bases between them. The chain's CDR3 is CASSPWHDSNQPQHF. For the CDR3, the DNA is TGTGCCAGTAGTCCCTGGCACGATAGCAATCAGCCCCAGCATTTT. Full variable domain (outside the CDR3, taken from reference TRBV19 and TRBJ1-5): DGGITQSPKYLFRKEGQNVTLSCEQNLNHDAMYWYRQDPGQGLRLIYYSQIVNDFQKGDIAEGYSVSREKKESFPLTVTSAQKNPTAFYLCASSPWHDSNQPQHFGDGTRLSIL.

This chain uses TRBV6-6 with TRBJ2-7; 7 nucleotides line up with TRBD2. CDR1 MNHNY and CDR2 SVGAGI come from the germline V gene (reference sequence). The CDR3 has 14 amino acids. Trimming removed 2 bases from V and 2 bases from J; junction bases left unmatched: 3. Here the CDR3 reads CASSYRGLPYEQYF. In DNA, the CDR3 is TGTGCCAGCAGTTACCGGGGACTACCCTACGAGCAGTACTTC.

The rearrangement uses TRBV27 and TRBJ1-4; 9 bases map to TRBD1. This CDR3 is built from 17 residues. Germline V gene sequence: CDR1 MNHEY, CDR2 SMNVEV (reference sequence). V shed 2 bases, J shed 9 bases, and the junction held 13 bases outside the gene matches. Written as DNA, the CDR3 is TGTGCCAGCAGTTTAAGCGGGGGGGGGACAGGGACGAAAAAACTGTTTTTT. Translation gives CASSLSGGGTGTKKLFF. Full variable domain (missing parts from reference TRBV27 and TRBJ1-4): EAQVTQNPRYLITVTGKKLTVTCSQNMNHEYMSWYRQDPGLGLRQIYYSMNVEVTDKGDVPEGYKVSRKEKRNFPLILESPSPNQTSLYFCASSLSGGGTGTKKLFFGSGTQLSVL.